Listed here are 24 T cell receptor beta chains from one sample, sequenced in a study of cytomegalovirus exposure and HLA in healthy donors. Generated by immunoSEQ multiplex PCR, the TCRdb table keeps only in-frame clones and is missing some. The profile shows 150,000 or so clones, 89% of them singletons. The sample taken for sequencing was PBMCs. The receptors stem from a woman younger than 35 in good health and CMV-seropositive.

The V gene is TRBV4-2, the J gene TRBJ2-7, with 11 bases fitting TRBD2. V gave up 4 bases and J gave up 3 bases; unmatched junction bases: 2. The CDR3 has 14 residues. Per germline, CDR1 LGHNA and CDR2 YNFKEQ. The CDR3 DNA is TGTGCCAGCAGCCTGGGGACTAGCGGCTACGAGCAGTACTTC. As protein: CASSLGTSGYEQYF.

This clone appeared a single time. CDR3 loop: CASSWGEGYEQYF. CDR3 nucleotides: TGTGCCAGCAGCTGGGGGGAGGGGTACGAGCAGTACTTC. This sequence joins TRBV5-6 and TRBJ2-7; 7 bases are a match to TRBD2. The trim removed 3 bases at V and 4 bases at J, leaving 4 bases unmatched. Germline V lookup: CDR1 SGHDT, CDR2 YYEEEE. This CDR3 is built from 13 residues.

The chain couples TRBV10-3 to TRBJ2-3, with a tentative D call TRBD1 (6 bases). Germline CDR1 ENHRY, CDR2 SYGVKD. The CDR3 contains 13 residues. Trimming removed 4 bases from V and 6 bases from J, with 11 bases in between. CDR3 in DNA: TGTGCCATCAGTGGAGGGGGTGGGGATACGCAGTATTTT. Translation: CAISGGGGDTQYF.

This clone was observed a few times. The CDR3 here is CASSYSTGSHYGYTF. The CDR3 DNA sequence: TGTGCCAGCAGTTACTCGACTGGCAGCCACTATGGCTACACCTTC. The J gene is TRBJ1-2, the V gene TRBV6-5; D unclear. Trimming removed 0 bases from V and 3 bases from J, with 11 bases in between. This CDR3 has 15 residues. CDR1 MNHEY and CDR2 SVGAGI come from the germline V gene.

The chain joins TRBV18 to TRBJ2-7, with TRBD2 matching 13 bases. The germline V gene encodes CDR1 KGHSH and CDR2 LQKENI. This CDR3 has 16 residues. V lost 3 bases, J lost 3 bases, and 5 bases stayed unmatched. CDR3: CASSPRGTSGDYEQYF. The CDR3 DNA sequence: TGTGCCAGCTCACCGCGCGGGACTAGCGGGGACTACGAGCAGTACTTC.

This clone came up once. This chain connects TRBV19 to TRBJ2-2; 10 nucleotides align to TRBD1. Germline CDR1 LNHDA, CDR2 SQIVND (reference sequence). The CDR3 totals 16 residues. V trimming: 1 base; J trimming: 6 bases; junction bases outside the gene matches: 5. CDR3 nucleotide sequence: TGTGCCAGTAGTATAGGGGACAGGGGACTCGCCGGGGAGCTGTTTTTT. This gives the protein CASSIGDRGLAGELFF.

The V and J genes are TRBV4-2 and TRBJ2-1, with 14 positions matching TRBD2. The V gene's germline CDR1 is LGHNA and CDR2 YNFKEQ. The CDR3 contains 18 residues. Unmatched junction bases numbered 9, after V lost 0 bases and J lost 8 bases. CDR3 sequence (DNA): TGTGCCAGCAGCCAAGATGGGACTAGCGGGGGCCCAGGAGATGAGCAGTTCTTC. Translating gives CASSQDGTSGGPGDEQFF.

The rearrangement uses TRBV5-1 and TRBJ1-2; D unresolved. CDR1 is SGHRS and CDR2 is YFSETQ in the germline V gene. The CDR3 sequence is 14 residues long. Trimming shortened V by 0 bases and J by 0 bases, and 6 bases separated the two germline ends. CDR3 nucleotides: TGCGCCAGCAGCTTGGATCAGGCTAACTATGGCTACACCTTC. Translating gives CASSLDQANYGYTF.

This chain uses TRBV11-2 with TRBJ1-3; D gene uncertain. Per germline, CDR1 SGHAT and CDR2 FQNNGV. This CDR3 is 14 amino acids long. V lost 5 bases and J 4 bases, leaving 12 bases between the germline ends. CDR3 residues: CASSMTTGGNTIYF. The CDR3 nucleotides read TGTGCCAGCAGCATGACCACGGGAGGAAACACCATATATTTT.

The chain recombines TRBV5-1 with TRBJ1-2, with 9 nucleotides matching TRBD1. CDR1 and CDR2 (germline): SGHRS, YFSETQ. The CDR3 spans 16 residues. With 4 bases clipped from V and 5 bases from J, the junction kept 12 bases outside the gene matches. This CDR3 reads CASSPTRPGTGYGYTF. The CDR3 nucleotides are TGCGCCAGCAGCCCAACCCGTCCCGGGACAGGGTATGGCTACACCTTC. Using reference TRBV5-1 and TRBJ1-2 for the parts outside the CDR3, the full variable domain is KAGVTQTPRYLIKTRGQQVTLSCSPISGHRSVSWYQQTPGQGLQFLFEYFSETQRNKGNFPGRFSGRQFSNSRSEMNVSTLELGDSALYLCASSPTRPGTGYGYTFGSGTRLTVV.

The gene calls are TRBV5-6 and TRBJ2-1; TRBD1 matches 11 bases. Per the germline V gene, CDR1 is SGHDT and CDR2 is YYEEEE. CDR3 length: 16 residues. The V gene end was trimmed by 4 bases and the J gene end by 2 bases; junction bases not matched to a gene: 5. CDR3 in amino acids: CASSPPGQGAYNEQFF. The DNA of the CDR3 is TGTGCCAGCAGCCCTCCGGGACAGGGGGCCTACAATGAGCAGTTCTTC.

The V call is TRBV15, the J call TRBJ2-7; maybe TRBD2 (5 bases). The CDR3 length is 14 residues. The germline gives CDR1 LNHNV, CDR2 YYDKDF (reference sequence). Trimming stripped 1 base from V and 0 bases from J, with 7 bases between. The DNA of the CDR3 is TGTGCCACCAGCAGAGGGAGGAACTCCTACGAGCAGTACTTC. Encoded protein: CATSRGRNSYEQYF.

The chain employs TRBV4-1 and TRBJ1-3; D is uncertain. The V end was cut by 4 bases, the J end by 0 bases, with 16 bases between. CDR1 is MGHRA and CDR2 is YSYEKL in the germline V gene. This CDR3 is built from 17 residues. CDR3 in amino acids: CASSLKRLGSSGNTIYF. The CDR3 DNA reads TGCGCCAGCAGCCTCAAGAGACTGGGGAGCTCTGGAAACACCATATATTTT.

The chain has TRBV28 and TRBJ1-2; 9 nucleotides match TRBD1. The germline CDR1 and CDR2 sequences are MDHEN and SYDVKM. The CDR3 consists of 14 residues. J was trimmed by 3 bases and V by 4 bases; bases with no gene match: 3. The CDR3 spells CASSSQGADYGYTF. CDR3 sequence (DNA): TGTGCCAGCAGTTCACAGGGGGCTGACTATGGCTACACCTTC.

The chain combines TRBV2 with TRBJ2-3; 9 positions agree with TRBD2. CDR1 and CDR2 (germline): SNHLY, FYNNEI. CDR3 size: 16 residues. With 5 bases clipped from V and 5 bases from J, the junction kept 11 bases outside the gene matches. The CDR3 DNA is TGTGCCAGCAGTCCAAATCCGGGACTAGCCGGAGATACGCAGTATTTT. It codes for CASSPNPGLAGDTQYF.

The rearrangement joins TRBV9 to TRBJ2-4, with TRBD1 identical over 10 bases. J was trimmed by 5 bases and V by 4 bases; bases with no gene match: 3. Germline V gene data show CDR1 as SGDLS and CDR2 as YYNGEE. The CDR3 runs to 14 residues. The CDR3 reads CASSHGTGENIQYF. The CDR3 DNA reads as TGTGCCAGCAGCCACGGGACAGGGGAAAACATTCAGTACTTC.

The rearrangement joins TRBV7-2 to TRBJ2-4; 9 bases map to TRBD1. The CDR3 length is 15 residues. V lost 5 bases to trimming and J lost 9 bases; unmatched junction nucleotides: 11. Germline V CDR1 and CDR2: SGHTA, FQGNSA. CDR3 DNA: TGTGCCAGCAGCCGTTCCCGGGACAGGGCGGGCATTCAGTACTTC. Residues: CASSRSRDRAGIQYF. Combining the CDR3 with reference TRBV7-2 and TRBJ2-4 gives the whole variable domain GAGVSQSPSNKVTEKGKDVELRCDPISGHTALYWYRQSLGQGLEFLIYFQGNSAPDKSGLPSDRFSAERTGGSVSTLTIQRTQQEDSAVYLCASSRSRDRAGIQYFGAGTRLSVL.

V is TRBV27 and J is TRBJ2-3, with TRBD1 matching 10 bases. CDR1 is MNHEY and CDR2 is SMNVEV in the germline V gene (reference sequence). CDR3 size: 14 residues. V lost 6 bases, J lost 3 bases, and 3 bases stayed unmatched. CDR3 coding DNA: TGTGCCAGCAGCTCGGGACAGGGGACAGATACGCAGTATTTT. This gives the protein CASSSGQGTDTQYF.

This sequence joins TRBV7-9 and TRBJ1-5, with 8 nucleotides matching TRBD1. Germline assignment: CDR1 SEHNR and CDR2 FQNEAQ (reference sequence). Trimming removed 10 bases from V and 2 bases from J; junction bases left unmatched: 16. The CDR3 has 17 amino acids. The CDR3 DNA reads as TGTGCCACCGAACTAATCCTCAGGGGGCGAGGCAATCAGCCCCAGCATTTT. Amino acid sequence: CATELILRGRGNQPQHF. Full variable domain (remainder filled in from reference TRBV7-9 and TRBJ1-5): DTGVSQNPRHKITKRGQNVTFRCDPISEHNRLYWYRQTLGQGPEFLTYFQNEAQLEKSRLLSDRFSAERPKGSFSTLEIQRTEQGDSAMYLCATELILRGRGNQPQHFGDGTRLSIL.

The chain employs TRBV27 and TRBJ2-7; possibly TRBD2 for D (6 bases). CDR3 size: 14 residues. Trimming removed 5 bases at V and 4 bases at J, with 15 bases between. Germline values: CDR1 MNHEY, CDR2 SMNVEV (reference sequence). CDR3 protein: CASSGGRSSYEQYF. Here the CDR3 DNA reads TGTGCCAGCAGTGGGGGGAGGAGCAGTTACGAGCAGTACTTC.

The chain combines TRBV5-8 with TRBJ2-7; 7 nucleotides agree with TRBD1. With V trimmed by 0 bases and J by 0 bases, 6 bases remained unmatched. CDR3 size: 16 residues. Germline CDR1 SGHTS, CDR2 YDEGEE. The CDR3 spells CASSLADTGASYEQYF. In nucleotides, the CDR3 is TGTGCCAGCAGCTTGGCCGATACAGGGGCCTCCTACGAGCAGTACTTC.

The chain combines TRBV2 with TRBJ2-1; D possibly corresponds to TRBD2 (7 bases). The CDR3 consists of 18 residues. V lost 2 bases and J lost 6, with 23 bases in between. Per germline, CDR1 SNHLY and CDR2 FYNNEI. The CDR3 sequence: CASSELLIGGGPVNEQFF. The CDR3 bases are TGTGCCAGCAGTGAACTCCTAATTGGGGGGGGGCCTGTCAATGAGCAGTTCTTC.

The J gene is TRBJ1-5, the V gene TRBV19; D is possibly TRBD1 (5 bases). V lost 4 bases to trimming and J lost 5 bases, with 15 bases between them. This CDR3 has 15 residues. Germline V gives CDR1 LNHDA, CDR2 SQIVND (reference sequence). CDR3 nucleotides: TGTGCCAGTAGTAGTACGGCAGGGTGGGATCAGCCCCAGCATTTT. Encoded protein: CASSSTAGWDQPQHF. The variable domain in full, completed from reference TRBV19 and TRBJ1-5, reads DGGITQSPKYLFRKEGQNVTLSCEQNLNHDAMYWYRQDPGQGLRLIYYSQIVNDFQKGDIAEGYSVSREKKESFPLTVTSAQKNPTAFYLCASSSTAGWDQPQHFGDGTRLSIL.

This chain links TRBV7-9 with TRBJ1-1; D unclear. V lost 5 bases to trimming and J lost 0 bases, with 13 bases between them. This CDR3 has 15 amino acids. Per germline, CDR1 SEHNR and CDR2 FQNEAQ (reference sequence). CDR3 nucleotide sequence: TGTGCCAGCAGCCCCCGACAAGTAATGAACACTGAAGCTTTCTTT. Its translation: CASSPRQVMNTEAFF.